This section outlines one T cell receptor beta chain sequence together with its context. The sample comes from a study of blood T cell repertoires in COVID-19. The protocol was immunoSEQ multiplex PCR, while the TCRdb copy is restricted to in-frame clones and leaves out a portion. Here the sample spans approximately 130,000 clones, 86% being singletons. CDR3 length: 12 amino acids. V dropped 3 bases and J dropped 5 bases, with 5 bases sitting between them. Germline CDR1 LGHNT, CDR2 FRNRAP. Material: peripheral blood. The chain is built from TRBV12-5 and TRBJ1-5; no definite D call. This TCR came from a woman in her forties or fifties who had recovered from COVID-19. The DNA for the CDR3 is TGTGCTAGTGGTTTTCTCGATCAGCCCCAGCATTTT. Its protein product is CASGFLDQPQHF.